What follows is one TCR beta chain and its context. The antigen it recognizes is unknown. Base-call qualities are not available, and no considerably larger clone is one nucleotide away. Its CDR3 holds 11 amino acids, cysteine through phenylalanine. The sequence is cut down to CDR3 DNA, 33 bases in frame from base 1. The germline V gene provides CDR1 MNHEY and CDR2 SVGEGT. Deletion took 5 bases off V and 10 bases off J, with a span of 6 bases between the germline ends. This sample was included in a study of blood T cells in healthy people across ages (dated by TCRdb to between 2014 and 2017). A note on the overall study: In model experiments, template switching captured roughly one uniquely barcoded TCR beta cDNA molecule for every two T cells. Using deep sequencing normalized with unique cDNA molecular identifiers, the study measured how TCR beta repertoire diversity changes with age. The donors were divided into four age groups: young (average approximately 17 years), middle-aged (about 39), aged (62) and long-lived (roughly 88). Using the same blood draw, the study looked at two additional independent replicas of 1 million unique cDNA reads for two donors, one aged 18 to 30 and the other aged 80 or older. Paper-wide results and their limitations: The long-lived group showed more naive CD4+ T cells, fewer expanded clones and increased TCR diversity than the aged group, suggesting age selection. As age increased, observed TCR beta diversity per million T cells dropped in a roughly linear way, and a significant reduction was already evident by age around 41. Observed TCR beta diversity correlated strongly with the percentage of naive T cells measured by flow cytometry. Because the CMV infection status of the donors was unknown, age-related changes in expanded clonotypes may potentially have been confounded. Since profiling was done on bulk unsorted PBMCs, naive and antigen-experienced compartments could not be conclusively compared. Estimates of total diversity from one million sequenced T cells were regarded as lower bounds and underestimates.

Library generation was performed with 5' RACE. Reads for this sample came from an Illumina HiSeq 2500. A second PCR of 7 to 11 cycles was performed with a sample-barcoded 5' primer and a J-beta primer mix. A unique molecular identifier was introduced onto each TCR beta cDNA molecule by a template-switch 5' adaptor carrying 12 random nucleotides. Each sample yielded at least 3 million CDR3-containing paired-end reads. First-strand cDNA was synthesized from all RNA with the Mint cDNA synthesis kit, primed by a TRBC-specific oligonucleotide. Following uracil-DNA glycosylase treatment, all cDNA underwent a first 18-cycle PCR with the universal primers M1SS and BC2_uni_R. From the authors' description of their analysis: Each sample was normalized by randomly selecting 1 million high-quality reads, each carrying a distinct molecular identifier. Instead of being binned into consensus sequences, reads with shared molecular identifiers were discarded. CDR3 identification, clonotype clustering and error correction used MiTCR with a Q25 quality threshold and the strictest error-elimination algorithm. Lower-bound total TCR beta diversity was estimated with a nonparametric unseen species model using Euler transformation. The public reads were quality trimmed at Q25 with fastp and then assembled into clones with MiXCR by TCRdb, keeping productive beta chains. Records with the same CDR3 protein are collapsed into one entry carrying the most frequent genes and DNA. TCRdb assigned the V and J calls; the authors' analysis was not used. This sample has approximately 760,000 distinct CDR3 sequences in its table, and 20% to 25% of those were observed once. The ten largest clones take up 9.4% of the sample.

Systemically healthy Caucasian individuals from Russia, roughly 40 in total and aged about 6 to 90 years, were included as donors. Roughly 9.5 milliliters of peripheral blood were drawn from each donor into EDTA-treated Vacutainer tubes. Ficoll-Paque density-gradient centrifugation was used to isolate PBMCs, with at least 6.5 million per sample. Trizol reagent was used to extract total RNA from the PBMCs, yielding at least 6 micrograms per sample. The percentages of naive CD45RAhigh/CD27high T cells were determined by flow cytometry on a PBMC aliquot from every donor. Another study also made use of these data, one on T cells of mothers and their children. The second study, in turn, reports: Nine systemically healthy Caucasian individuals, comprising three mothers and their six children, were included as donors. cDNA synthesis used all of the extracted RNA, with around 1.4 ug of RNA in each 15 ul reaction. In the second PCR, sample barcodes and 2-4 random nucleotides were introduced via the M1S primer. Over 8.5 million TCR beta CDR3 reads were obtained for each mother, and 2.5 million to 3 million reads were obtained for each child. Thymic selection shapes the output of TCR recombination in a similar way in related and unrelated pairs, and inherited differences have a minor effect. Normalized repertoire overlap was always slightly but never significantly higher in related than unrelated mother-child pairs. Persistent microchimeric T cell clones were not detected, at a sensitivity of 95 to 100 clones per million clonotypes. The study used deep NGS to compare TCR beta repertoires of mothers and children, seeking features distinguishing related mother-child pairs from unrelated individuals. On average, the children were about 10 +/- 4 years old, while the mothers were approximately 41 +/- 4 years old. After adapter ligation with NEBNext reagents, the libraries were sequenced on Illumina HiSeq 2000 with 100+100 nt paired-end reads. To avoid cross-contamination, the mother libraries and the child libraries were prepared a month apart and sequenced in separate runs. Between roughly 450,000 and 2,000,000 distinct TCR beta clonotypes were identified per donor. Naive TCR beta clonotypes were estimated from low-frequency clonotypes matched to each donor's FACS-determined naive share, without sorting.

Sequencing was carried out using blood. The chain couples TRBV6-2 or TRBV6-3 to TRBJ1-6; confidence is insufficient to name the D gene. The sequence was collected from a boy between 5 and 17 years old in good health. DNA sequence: TGTGCCAGCAGTACGGTATCACCCCTCCACTTT. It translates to CASSTVSPLHF.